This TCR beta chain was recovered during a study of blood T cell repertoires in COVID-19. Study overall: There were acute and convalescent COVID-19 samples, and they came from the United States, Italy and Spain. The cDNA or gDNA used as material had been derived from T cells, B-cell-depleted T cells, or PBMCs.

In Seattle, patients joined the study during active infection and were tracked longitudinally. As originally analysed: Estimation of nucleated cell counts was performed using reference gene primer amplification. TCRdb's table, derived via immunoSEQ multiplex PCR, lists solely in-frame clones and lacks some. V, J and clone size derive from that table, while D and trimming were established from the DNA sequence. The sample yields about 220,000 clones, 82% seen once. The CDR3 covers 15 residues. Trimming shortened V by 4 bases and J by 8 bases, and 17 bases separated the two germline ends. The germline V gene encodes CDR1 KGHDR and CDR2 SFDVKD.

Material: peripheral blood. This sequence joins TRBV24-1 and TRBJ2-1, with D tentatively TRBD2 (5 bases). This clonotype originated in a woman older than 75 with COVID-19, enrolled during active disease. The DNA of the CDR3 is TGTGCCACCAGTGACTCCGCTACTAGTCCCGATGAGCAGTTCTTC. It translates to CATSDSATSPDEQFF.